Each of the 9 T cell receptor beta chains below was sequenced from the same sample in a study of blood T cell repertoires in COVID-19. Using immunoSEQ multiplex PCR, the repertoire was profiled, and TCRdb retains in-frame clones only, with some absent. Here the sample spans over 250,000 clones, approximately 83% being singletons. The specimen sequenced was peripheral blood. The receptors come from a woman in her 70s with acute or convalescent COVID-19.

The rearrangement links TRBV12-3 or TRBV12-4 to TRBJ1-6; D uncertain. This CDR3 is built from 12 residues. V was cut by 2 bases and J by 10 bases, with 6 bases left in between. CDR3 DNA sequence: TGTGCCAGCAGTTTACCTACCTCACCCCTCCACTTT. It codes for CASSLPTSPLHF.

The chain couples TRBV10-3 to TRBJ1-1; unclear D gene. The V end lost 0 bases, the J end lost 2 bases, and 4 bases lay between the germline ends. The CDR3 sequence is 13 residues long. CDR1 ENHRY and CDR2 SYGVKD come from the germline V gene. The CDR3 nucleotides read TGTGCCATCAGTGAGTCCCCTAACACTGAAGCTTTCTTT. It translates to CAISESPNTEAFF.

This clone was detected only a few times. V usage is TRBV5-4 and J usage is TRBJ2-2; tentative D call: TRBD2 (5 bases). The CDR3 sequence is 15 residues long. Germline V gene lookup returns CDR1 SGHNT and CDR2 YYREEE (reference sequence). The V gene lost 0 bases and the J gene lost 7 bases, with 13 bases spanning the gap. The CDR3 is CASSLAAADVGELFF. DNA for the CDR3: TGTGCCAGCAGCTTGGCGGCAGCGGACGTCGGGGAGCTGTTTTTT.

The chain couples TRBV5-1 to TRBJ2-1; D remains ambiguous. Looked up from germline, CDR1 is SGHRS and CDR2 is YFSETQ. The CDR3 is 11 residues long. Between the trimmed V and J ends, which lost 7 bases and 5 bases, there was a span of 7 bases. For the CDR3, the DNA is TGCGCCAGCTCCGGTAACAATGAGCAGTTCTTC. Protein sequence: CASSGNNEQFF.

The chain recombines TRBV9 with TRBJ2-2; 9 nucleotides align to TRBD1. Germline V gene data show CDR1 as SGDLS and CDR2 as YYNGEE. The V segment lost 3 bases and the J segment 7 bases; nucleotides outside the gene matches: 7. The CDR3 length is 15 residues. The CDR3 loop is CASSASGQGNGELFF. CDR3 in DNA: TGTGCCAGCAGCGCGAGCGGACAGGGGAACGGGGAGCTGTTTTTT.

CDR3 in DNA: TGTGCCAGCAGCCCTAGGTTGATCGGGGGGCGGACTGAAGCTTTCTTT. Amino acid sequence: CASSPRLIGGRTEAFF. V and J are TRBV11-2 and TRBJ1-1; D is perhaps TRBD1 (6 bases). This CDR3 has 16 amino acids. Germline V gives CDR1 SGHAT, CDR2 FQNNGV. V was cut by 5 bases and J by 5 bases, with 21 bases left in between.

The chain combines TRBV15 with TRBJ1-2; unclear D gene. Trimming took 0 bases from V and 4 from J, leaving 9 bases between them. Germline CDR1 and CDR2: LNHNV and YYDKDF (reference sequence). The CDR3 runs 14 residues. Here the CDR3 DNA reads TGTGCCACCAGCAGAGAAGTTGCGAGCTATGGCTACACCTTC. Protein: CATSREVASYGYTF.

CDR3 amino acids: CASSPVGRGGHNEQFF. In DNA form, the CDR3 reads TGCGCCAGCAGCCCCGTCGGGCGGGGGGGCCACAATGAGCAGTTCTTC. This chain connects TRBV4-1 to TRBJ2-1; 9 bases are shared with TRBD2. This CDR3 is 16 amino acids long. Germline CDR1 and CDR2: MGHRA and YSYEKL. V trimming: 4 bases; J trimming: 5 bases; junction bases outside the gene matches: 9.

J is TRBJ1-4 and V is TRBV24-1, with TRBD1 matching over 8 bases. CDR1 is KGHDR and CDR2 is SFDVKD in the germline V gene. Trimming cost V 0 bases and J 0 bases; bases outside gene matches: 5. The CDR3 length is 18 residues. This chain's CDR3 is CATSDLGGQDTTNEKLFF. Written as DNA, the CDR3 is TGTGCCACCAGTGATTTGGGGGGACAGGATACAACTAATGAAAAACTGTTTTTT.